The next 15 T cell receptor beta chains were all read from a single sample in a study of blood T cell repertoires in COVID-19. Here immunoSEQ multiplex PCR was the method, and the copy in TCRdb shows in-frame clones only, minus some. The sample holds 150,000 to 200,000 clones, roughly 85% seen once. The sample consisted of PBMCs or T cells enriched from blood (not recorded which). All receptors come from a woman between 18 and 30 years old who had recovered from COVID-19.

J is TRBJ2-7 and V is TRBV5-1, with 9 bases lining up with TRBD2. From germline, CDR1 is SGHRS and CDR2 YFSETQ. The CDR3 is 14 residues long. V lost 2 bases, J lost 4 bases, and 4 bases stayed unmatched. CDR3 residues: CASSFGSGSYEQYF. The CDR3 DNA is TGCGCCAGCAGCTTCGGTAGCGGGAGTTACGAGCAGTACTTC.

The chain is built from TRBV10-3 and TRBJ1-1; D is uncertain. Per the germline V gene, CDR1 is ENHRY and CDR2 is SYGVKD. V was cut by 11 bases and J by 2 bases, with 15 bases left in between. The CDR3 loop spans 13 amino acids. The CDR3 DNA reads as TGTGCCTCCCAAGCGTCAGACAACACTGAAGCTTTCTTT. It codes for CASQASDNTEAFF.

The CDR3 protein is CASSFQETQYF. In DNA form, the CDR3 reads TGTGCCAGTTCATTCCAAGAGACCCAGTACTTC. The rearrangement uses TRBV28 and TRBJ2-5; D is undetermined. Germline V gene sequence: CDR1 MDHEN, CDR2 SYDVKM. Trimming took 9 bases from V and 1 from J, leaving 6 bases between them. The CDR3 contains 11 residues. Full variable domain (rest looked up from reference TRBV28 and TRBJ2-5): DVKVTQSSRYLVKRTGEKVFLECVQDMDHENMFWYRQDPGLGLRLIYFSYDVKMKEKGDIPEGYSVSREKKERFSLILESASTNQTSMYLCASSFQETQYFGPGTRLLVL.

This clone was found a few times. This chain joins TRBV27 and TRBJ2-1; unclear D gene. V was clipped by 2 bases and J by 6 bases, with 5 bases between them. The CDR3 sequence is 12 residues long. CDR1 is MNHEY and CDR2 is SMNVEV in the germline V gene (reference sequence). Here the CDR3 reads CASSLTGNEQFF. In DNA form, the CDR3 reads TGTGCCAGCAGTTTAACGGGCAATGAGCAGTTCTTC.

The chain recombines TRBV28 with TRBJ2-7; TRBD1 matches at 7 bases. Germline V gives CDR1 MDHEN, CDR2 SYDVKM. The CDR3 totals 14 residues. The J segment lost 0 bases and the V segment lost 6 bases, leaving 5 bases of the junction unmatched. In DNA, the CDR3 is TGTGCCAGCAGCCGGGACAGTCGCTCCTACGAGCAGTACTTC. Its translation is CASSRDSRSYEQYF.

V is TRBV6-5 and J is TRBJ1-2; a possible D gene is TRBD1 (6 bases). The germline gives CDR1 MNHEY, CDR2 SVGAGI. CDR3 length: 13 residues. Trimming removed 4 bases at V and 7 bases at J, with 13 bases between. The CDR3 sequence is CASSSQGLSGYTF. The CDR3 DNA reads as TGTGCCAGCAGTTCACAGGGTTTGAGTGGCTACACCTTC.

This clone has a count of ten or more. In nucleotides, the CDR3 is TGCGCCAGCAGCCAAGATCGGGGATCTGGGGCCAACGTCCTGACTTTC. Its translation: CASSQDRGSGANVLTF. V and J are TRBV4-3 and TRBJ2-6; weak D call: TRBD2 (5 bases). CDR1 and CDR2 from the germline V gene are LGHNA and YSLEER. This CDR3 contains 16 residues. The V end lost 0 bases, the J end lost 1 base, and 7 bases lay between the germline ends.

The chain is built from TRBV7-2 and TRBJ1-5; 7 positions match TRBD1. CDR3 size: 15 residues. Germline CDR1 SGHTA, CDR2 FQGNSA. Trimming took 1 base from V and 1 from J; bases not matched to a gene: 1. The DNA for the CDR3 is TGTGCCAGCAGCTTAGAACAGGGGAGCAATCAGCCCCAGCATTTT. This gives the protein CASSLEQGSNQPQHF.

The chain is built from TRBV6-5 and TRBJ1-1, with a possible D match to TRBD1 (6 bases). This CDR3 contains 14 residues. CDR1 is MNHEY, CDR2 SVGAGI, per germline. Between the trimmed V and J ends, which lost 6 bases and 8 bases, there was a span of 19 bases. The DNA for the CDR3 is TGTGCCAGCAGCTCCCTTACAACAGGGCAGGAAGCTTTCTTT. It encodes CASSSLTTGQEAFF.

This clone is categorized as large. V is TRBV28 and J is TRBJ1-6; 10 bases align to TRBD1. The CDR3 extends over 15 amino acids. J gave up 10 bases and V 5 bases, and 8 bases lay outside the gene matches. CDR1 and CDR2 from the germline V gene are MDHEN and SYDVKM. The CDR3: CASSRGTGDSSPLHF. The CDR3 DNA sequence: TGTGCCAGCAGTCGTGGGACAGGGGACTCATCACCCCTCCACTTT.

The J gene is TRBJ2-2, the V gene TRBV19, with 8 bases lining up with TRBD2. J lost 4 bases, V lost 7 bases, and 14 bases had no gene match. The V gene's germline CDR1 is LNHDA and CDR2 SQIVND (reference sequence). CDR3 length equals 17 residues. The CDR3 loop is CASTNRRAGDSTGELFF. CDR3 DNA sequence: TGTGCCAGTACCAATAGGAGAGCGGGAGACAGCACCGGGGAGCTGTTTTTT.

V gene TRBV19 combines with J gene TRBJ1-1; possibly TRBD1 for D (6 bases). Germline V gives CDR1 LNHDA, CDR2 SQIVND (reference sequence). V was pared by 3 bases and J by 5 bases, with 16 bases between. The CDR3 has 15 amino acids. The CDR3 loop is CASSIRWTAGTEAFF. The CDR3 DNA is TGTGCCAGTAGTATCAGGTGGACAGCAGGGACTGAAGCTTTCTTT.

The chain couples TRBV7-8 to TRBJ1-6; 9 positions agree with TRBD1. With V trimmed by 3 bases and J by 4 bases, 10 bases remained unmatched. The length of the CDR3 is 18 residues. Per germline, CDR1 SGHVS and CDR2 FQNEAQ. CDR3 nucleotide sequence: TGTGCCAGCAGCTTGAGCACACCGGGACAGGGATATAATTCACCCCTCCACTTT. It yields the protein CASSLSTPGQGYNSPLHF.

The chain couples TRBV7-2 to TRBJ1-1; D remains ambiguous. The CDR3 is 13 amino acids. The V gene lost 5 bases and the J gene lost 8 bases, with 15 bases spanning the gap. Germline loops: CDR1 SGHTA, CDR2 FQGNSA. The DNA of the CDR3 is TGTGCCAGCAGCCCCCAGATTGGGCTAGAAGCTTTCTTT. It translates to CASSPQIGLEAFF.

V and J are TRBV6-1 and TRBJ2-2; tentative D call: TRBD1 (5 bases). Germline CDR1 is MNHNS and CDR2 is SASEGT. The CDR3 is 13 amino acids. With 3 bases removed from V and 6 bases from J, the gap between germline ends came to 8 bases. CDR3 bases: TGTGCCAGCAGTGACAGGGCGTCCGGGGAGCTGTTTTTT. Its translation: CASSDRASGELFF.